This passage covers 17 T cell receptor beta chains from one sample sequenced in a study of early T cells in non-severe SARS-CoV-2 infection. MiXCR, run by TCRdb on the 5' RACE reads, gives a single entry per CDR3 protein. The sample consists of around 30,000 distinct CDR3 sequences, 4% to 4.5% of them appearing once. What was sequenced was whole blood. These receptors came from an adult who was a healthcare worker with PCR-confirmed SARS-CoV-2 infection or an uninfected control (not recorded which).

This chain uses TRBV6-2 or TRBV6-3 with TRBJ2-2, with D uncertain. V lost 3 bases and J 2 bases, leaving 10 bases between the germline ends. Per the germline V gene, CDR1 is MNHEY and CDR2 is SVGEGT. The CDR3 extends over 15 amino acids. The CDR3 DNA follows: TGTGCCAGCAGTTATTCGCGGATAAACACCGGGGAGCTGTTTTTT. Its protein is CASSYSRINTGELFF.

This clonotype was seen at least ten times. The chain employs TRBV7-6 and TRBJ2-7; the match to TRBD1 covers 7 bases. The germline V gene encodes CDR1 SGHVS and CDR2 FNYEAQ. The CDR3 is made up of 14 amino acids. V gave up 1 base and J gave up 4 bases; unmatched junction bases: 4. The CDR3 sequence is CASSLVGGAYEQYF. CDR3 DNA sequence: TGTGCCAGCAGCTTAGTAGGGGGCGCGTACGAGCAGTACTTC. The full variable domain, rest sourced from reference TRBV7-6 and TRBJ2-7, is GAGVSQSPRYKVTKRGQDVALRCDPISGHVSLYWYRQALGQGPEFLTYFNYEAQQDKSGLPNDRFSAERPEGSISTLTIQRTEQRDSAMYRCASSLVGGAYEQYFGPGTRLTVT.

The sample holds many counts of this clonotype. The chain uses TRBV2 and TRBJ2-2; TRBD2 is a possible D gene (5 bases). The CDR3 runs 12 residues. The germline V gene has CDR1 SNHLY and CDR2 FYNNEI. V gave up 8 bases and J gave up 6 bases, with 10 bases separating them. CDR3 DNA sequence: TGTGCCAGCGTCGAGGGTCCCGGGGAGCTGTTTTTT. Residues: CASVEGPGELFF. The variable domain in full, with the rest retrieved from reference TRBV2 and TRBJ2-2, is EPEVTQTPSHQVTQMGQEVILRCVPISNHLYFYWYRQILGQKVEFLVSFYNNEISEKSEIFDDQFSVERPDGSNFTLKIRSTKLEDSAMYFCASVEGPGELFFGEGSRLTVL.

This clonotype occurred a few times. The V call is TRBV20-1, the J call TRBJ2-5; 8 positions match TRBD2. Germline V CDR1 and CDR2: DFQATT, SNEGSKA (reference sequence). This CDR3 has 13 residues. Trimming cost V 6 bases and J 7 bases; bases outside gene matches: 10. This CDR3 is CSAQTSAFGTQYF. As DNA, the CDR3 is TGCAGTGCCCAGACTAGCGCCTTCGGGACCCAGTACTTC.

The chain combines TRBV24-1 with TRBJ2-5, with TRBD2 matching over 12 bases. CDR3 length equals 16 residues. The germline gives CDR1 KGHDR, CDR2 SFDVKD. V trimming: 4 bases; J trimming: 3 bases; junction bases outside the gene matches: 5. CDR3 DNA sequence: TGTGCCACCAGTGACCCCCTAGCGGGAGGGAAAGAGACCCAGTACTTC. Protein product: CATSDPLAGGKETQYF.

This clonotype was seen many times. The chain is built from TRBV27 and TRBJ2-2, with 10 bases identical to TRBD2. The CDR3 loop spans 16 amino acids. CDR1 is MNHEY and CDR2 is SMNVEV in the germline V gene (reference sequence). Trimming removed 4 bases from V and 1 base from J; junction bases left unmatched: 3. DNA of the CDR3: TGTGCCAGCAGTTCCCGGACTAGCGGGAACACCGGGGAGCTGTTTTTT. Protein product: CASSSRTSGNTGELFF.

A note on this clonotype: A much more abundant neighbour one base away suggests this may be a read error. This chain uses TRBV20-1 with TRBJ2-5; possibly TRBD1 or TRBD2 for D (5 bases each). Looked up from germline, CDR1 is DFQATT and CDR2 is SNEGSKA (reference sequence). V lost 6 bases, J lost 5 bases, and 19 bases lay in between. This CDR3 has 14 residues. CDR3 amino acids: CSAKDFGAGETQYF. DNA for the CDR3: TGCAGTGCAAAAGATTTCGGGGCTGGGGAGACCCAGTACTTC.

This clonotype was found many times. The chain employs TRBV7-9 and TRBJ2-5; the D gene is possibly TRBD2 (5 bases). Germline CDR1 SEHNR, CDR2 FQNEAQ (reference sequence). The CDR3 runs 15 residues. Trimming took 5 bases from V and 5 from J, leaving 18 bases between them. Written as DNA, the CDR3 is TGTGCCAGCAGCGTAGAGGGTCCTTATCGGGAGACCCAGTACTTC. It is translated as CASSVEGPYRETQYF.

This clonotype was counted at least ten times. The chain combines TRBV27 with TRBJ1-4, with a weak D call TRBD1 (6 bases). The length of the CDR3 is 15 residues. In germline, CDR1 is MNHEY, CDR2 SMNVEV (reference sequence). The V end lost 3 bases, the J end lost 6 bases, and 14 bases lay between the germline ends. The CDR3 loop reads CASSFTGREYEKLFF. The CDR3 DNA sequence: TGTGCCAGCAGTTTTACAGGGAGGGAATATGAAAAACTGTTTTTT.

This clonotype has more than one count but fewer than ten. This rearrangement joins TRBV7-9 to TRBJ1-1; no reliable D call. Germline V lookup: CDR1 SEHNR, CDR2 FQNEAQ (reference sequence). Trimming left V 2 bases short and J 8 bases short, with 12 bases between. The CDR3 consists of 13 residues. CDR3 amino acids: CASSLSHSLEAFF. For the CDR3, the DNA is TGTGCCAGCAGCTTATCCCATAGCCTAGAAGCTTTCTTT.

Many counts were recorded for this clonotype. The V gene is TRBV28, the J gene TRBJ2-1; no firm D call. The CDR3 spans 13 residues. The ends were cut back, 4 bases at V and 5 bases at J, with 9 bases in the middle. Germline V lookup: CDR1 MDHEN, CDR2 SYDVKM. In nucleotides, the CDR3 is TGTGCCAGCAGTTCCCCCCCCAACAATGAGCAGTTCTTC. Protein: CASSSPPNNEQFF. Filled out from reference TRBV28 and TRBJ2-1, the complete variable domain reads DVKVTQSSRYLVKRTGEKVFLECVQDMDHENMFWYRQDPGLGLRLIYFSYDVKMKEKGDIPEGYSVSREKKERFSLILESASTNQTSMYLCASSSPPNNEQFFGPGTRLTVL.

The chain has TRBV20-1 and TRBJ1-2; D gene unclear. There are 12 residues in the CDR3. V was clipped by 0 bases and J by 4 bases, with 6 bases between them. CDR1 is DFQATT and CDR2 is SNEGSKA in the germline V gene (reference sequence). This CDR3 is CSARDSSYGYTF. CDR3 DNA sequence: TGCAGTGCTAGAGATTCTTCCTATGGCTACACCTTC.

This clonotype was seen repeatedly, ten times or more. V gene TRBV12-3 or TRBV12-4 combines with J gene TRBJ2-4; TRBD1 matches 8 bases. The CDR3 consists of 17 residues. V trimming: 1 base; J trimming: 7 bases; junction bases outside the gene matches: 12. The CDR3 DNA is TGTGCCAGCAGTTTAGGGTCAGGGGGCGCCGGTCGGAACATTCAGTACTTC. This gives the protein CASSLGSGGAGRNIQYF.

This clonotype was observed a few times. This chain links TRBV24-1 with TRBJ2-2; no clear D. The CDR3 sequence is 13 residues long. V dropped 3 bases and J dropped 5 bases, with 6 bases sitting between them. Germline V gives CDR1 KGHDR, CDR2 SFDVKD. CDR3 region: CATSDPTTGELFF. DNA of the CDR3: TGTGCCACCAGTGATCCCACAACCGGGGAGCTGTTTTTT.

In this sample, this clonotype turned up many times. The V and J genes are TRBV11-2 and TRBJ2-7, with D perhaps TRBD1 or TRBD2 (5 bases each). V gave up 2 bases and J gave up 4 bases, with 12 bases separating them. The CDR3 contains 14 residues. CDR1 SGHAT and CDR2 FQNNGV come from the germline V gene. CDR3 nucleotide sequence: TGTGCCAGCAGCTTAAGGGACGAAGGTTACGAGCAGTACTTC. As protein: CASSLRDEGYEQYF.

This clonotype was detected ten times or more. The chain couples TRBV3-1 to TRBJ2-2; 7 positions agree with TRBD1. CDR1 is LGHDT and CDR2 is YNNKEL in the germline V gene (reference sequence). The length of the CDR3 is 16 residues. V trimming: 8 bases; J trimming: 5 bases; junction bases outside the gene matches: 14. Here the CDR3 DNA reads TGTGCCAGCCGCTCCGGGACAGCCCAAAGGACCGGGGAGCTGTTTTTT. Its protein is CASRSGTAQRTGELFF.

This clonotype was seen ten or more times. This sequence joins TRBV18 and TRBJ1-2, with D uncertain. The CDR3 is made up of 14 amino acids. Deletions cut 1 base from V and 2 bases from J, with 8 bases between. Germline CDR1 and CDR2: KGHSH and LQKENI. CDR3 loop: CASSPQGSNYGYTF. CDR3 DNA sequence: TGTGCCAGCTCACCACAGGGATCCAACTATGGCTACACCTTC.